This entry concerns a single T cell receptor beta chain. Its antigen is unidentified. The sample's treatment: approximately nine-day PBMC culture with coronavirus spike peptide pools or control peptides (ViraFEST assay). Sequencing of cultured CD4+ T cell DNA used the Oncomine TCR Beta short-read assay. TCRdb itself ran the PCR reads through MiXCR, one entry per CDR3 protein. In the table there are 15,000 to 20,000 distinct CDR3 sequences, approximately 45% of which are singletons. The data were obtained in a study of vaccination and CD4 T cells after COVID-19. The starting material was CD4+ T cells from blood, cultured in vitro, obtained before SARS-CoV-2 vaccination. This receptor was identified in a human donor who had recovered from COVID-19.

The CDR3 nucleotides are TGTGCCAGCAGCCTACCCGCCGGGACAGGGAGGGACGAGCAGTACTTC. Its protein product is CASSLPAGTGRDEQYF. The chain combines TRBV11-2 with TRBJ2-7; 9 nucleotides match TRBD1. The CDR3 length is 16 residues. Looked up from germline, CDR1 is SGHAT and CDR2 is FQNNGV. The V segment lost 5 bases and the J segment 5 bases; nucleotides outside the gene matches: 13. Full variable domain (remainder filled in from reference TRBV11-2 and TRBJ2-7): EAGVAQSPRYKIIEKRQSVAFWCNPISGHATLYWYQQILGQGPKLLIQFQNNGVVDDSQLPKDRFSAERLKGVDSTLKIQPAKLEDSAVYLCASSLPAGTGRDEQYFGPGTRLTVT.